This T cell receptor (beta chain) was profiled in a study of blood T cell repertoires in COVID-19 (TCRdb year 2020). For context, the study as a whole: Samples from collaborators originated in the United States, Italy and Spain and spanned both the acute and convalescent phases of COVID-19. Where available, HLA class I and class II types were taken from metadata supplied by the sample provider and were not determined by assay-based typing. The prospective study material was composed of cDNA or gDNA derived from T cells, B-cell-depleted T cells, or PBMCs. A de-identified subject ID, COVID-19 status, age in years and sex were almost always included in the sample metadata. The repertoires were made available in a free public database intended to serve as a resource for research on the immune response to SARS-CoV-2. Deeply sampled blood TCRbeta repertoires from subjects exposed to, actively infected with, or recovered from COVID-19 were included in the dataset. The samples were drawn from two sources: the first 160 participants of the ongoing ImmuneRACE study, and 1,254 subjects contributed by 6 global collaborators. The research as a whole found: Clinical and demographic metadata were provided uncurated, with the amount varying by source and participant.

This clone showed up many times. No cognate antigen has been identified for it. Base qualities are not provided; no much larger clone lies one nucleotide away. In Seattle, one collaborating source enrolled patients while the infection was active and tracked those patients longitudinally over the course of disease. Collaborating institutions collected whole blood in K2EDTA tubes following their own protocols. For TCRbeta analysis, collaborators shipped samples in one of three forms: frozen whole blood, isolated PBMCs, or DNA extracted from either of those sample types. Cut back by 2 bases and 7 bases, the V and J ends lie 17 bases apart. From a lookup of the germline V gene, CDR1 and CDR2 are SGHTA and FQGNSA. From the cysteine through the phenylalanine, the CDR3 covers 16 amino acids. The retained sequence is limited to the CDR3, 48 bases, with the frame set at the first base. TCRbeta CDR3 regions were amplified from genomic DNA by means of the immunoSEQ Assay, a bias-controlled multiplex PCR. The paper's processing steps were these. Nucleated cell counts per sample were estimated from amplification of reference gene primers within the assay. Sequence reads were collapsed and filtered to measure the absolute abundance of every unique TCRbeta CDR3 rearrangement. For each sample, productive Simpson clonality was calculated as the square root of Simpson's diversity index across productive rearrangements. TCRdb provides this immuneACCESS table in a form limited to in-frame rearrangements. Some clones are lacking; in checked studies, under half of them reflect an unresolved V gene, and why the rest are absent is not known. The D gene and trimming were derived from the DNA, and the V and J assignments and clone size from that table. This sample lists around 100,000 clones; about 89% were detected once. The ten largest clones take up 2.5% to 3% of the sample.

The chain joins TRBV7-2 to TRBJ1-4, with TRBD1 as a weak D call on 5 bases. The sequence was obtained from a man in his forties or fifties with COVID-19, enrolled during active disease. The sequenced material came from peripheral blood. The base sequence is TGTGCCAGCAGCTTACATCAGGGTACAGAGGCTGAAAAACTGTTTTTT. The encoded protein is CASSLHQGTEAEKLFF. This CDR3, with the reference TRBV7-2 and TRBJ1-4 proteins standing in past its ends, gives the full variable domain GAGVSQSPSNKVTEKGKDVELRCDPISGHTALYWYRQSLGQGLEFLIYFQGNSAPDKSGLPSDRFSAERTGGSVSTLTIQRTQQEDSAVYLCASSLHQGTEAEKLFFGSGTQLSVL.